The T cell receptor beta chain under discussion was sequenced for a study of blood T cell repertoires in COVID-19. Study-wide background: There were acute and convalescent COVID-19 samples, and they came from the United States, Italy and Spain.

Authors' analysis steps: The authors estimated nucleated cell counts from reference gene primer amplification. Data came from immunoSEQ multiplex PCR; TCRdb stores just in-frame clones and leaves some out. V and J calls plus clone size are reproduced from that table; the DNA served to infer D and trimming. The sample consists of about 270,000 clones, around 84% of them appearing once. Study members were between roughly 18 and 100 years old and lived in roughly 24 US regions. For recovered donors of Cohort 3, there were two negative PCRs, clearance, or symptom resolution. CDR1 is SQVTM, CDR2 ANQGSEA, per germline. V was trimmed by 4 bases and J by 5 bases, leaving 11 bases between them. The CDR3 totals 12 residues.

The V gene is TRBV29-1, the J gene TRBJ2-5; TRBD2 might be the D (6 bases). Sample: PBMCs or T cells enriched from blood (not recorded which). This TCR came from a man aged 18 to 35 who had recovered from COVID-19. CDR3 coding DNA: TGCAGCGTTGGGACTAACGGGGAGACCCAGTACTTC. As protein: CSVGTNGETQYF.